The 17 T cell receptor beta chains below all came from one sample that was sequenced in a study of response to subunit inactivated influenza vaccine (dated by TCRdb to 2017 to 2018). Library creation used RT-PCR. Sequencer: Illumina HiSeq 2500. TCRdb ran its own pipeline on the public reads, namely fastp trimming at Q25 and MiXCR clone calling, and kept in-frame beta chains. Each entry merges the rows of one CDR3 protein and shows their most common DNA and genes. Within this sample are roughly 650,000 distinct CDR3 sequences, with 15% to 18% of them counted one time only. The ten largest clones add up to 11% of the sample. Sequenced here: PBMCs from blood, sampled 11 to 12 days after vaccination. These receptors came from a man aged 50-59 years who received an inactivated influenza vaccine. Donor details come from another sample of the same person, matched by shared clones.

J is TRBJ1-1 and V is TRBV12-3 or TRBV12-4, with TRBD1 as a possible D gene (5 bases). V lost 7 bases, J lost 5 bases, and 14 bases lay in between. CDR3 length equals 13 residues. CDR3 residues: CASTIPGGTEAFF. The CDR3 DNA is TGTGCCAGCACCATCCCGGGGGGGACTGAAGCTTTCTTT.

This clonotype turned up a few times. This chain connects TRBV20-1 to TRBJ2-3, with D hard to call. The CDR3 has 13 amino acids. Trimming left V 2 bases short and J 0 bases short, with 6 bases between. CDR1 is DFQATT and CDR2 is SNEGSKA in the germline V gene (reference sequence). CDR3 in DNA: TGCAGTGCTAGACCCGGGAGCACAGATACGCAGTATTTT. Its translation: CSARPGSTDTQYF.

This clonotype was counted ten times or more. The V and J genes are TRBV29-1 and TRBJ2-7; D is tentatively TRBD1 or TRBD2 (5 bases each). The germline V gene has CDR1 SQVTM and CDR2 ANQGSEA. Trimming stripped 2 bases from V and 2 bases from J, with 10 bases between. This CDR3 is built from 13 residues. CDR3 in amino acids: CSVEKGSPYEQYF. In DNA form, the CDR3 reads TGCAGCGTTGAAAAGGGGAGTCCCTACGAGCAGTACTTC.

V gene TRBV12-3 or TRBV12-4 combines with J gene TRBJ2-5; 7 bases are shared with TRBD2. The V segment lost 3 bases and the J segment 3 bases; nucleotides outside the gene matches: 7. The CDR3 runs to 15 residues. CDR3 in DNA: TGTGCCAGCAGTTTTAGTAGCGGGTCGAAAGAGACCCAGTACTTC. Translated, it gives CASSFSSGSKETQYF.

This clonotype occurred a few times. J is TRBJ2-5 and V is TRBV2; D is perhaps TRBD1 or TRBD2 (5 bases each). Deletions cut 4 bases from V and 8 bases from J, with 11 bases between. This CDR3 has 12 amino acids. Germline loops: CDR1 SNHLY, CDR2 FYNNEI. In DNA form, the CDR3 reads TGTGCCAGCAGTGTTGGGGACCGAACCCAGTACTTC. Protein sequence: CASSVGDRTQYF.

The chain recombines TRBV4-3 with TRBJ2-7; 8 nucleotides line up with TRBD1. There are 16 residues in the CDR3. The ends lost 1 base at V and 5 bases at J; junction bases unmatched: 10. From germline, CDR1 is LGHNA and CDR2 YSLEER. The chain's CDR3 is CASSQVNRGVGNEQYF. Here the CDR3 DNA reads TGCGCCAGCAGCCAAGTAAACAGGGGGGTCGGCAACGAGCAGTACTTC.

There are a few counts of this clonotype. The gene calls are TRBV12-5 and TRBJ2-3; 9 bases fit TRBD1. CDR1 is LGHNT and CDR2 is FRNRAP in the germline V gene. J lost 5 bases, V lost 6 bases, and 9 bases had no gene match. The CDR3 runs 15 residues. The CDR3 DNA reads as TGTGCTAGTGGAGGAGACAGGGGGTATCAAGATACGCAGTATTTT. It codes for CASGGDRGYQDTQYF.

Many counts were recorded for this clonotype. For the CDR3, the DNA is TGTGCCAGCAGTCTACAGGTTAGCTACGAGCAGTACTTC. Translated, it gives CASSLQVSYEQYF. This chain connects TRBV12-3 or TRBV12-4 to TRBJ2-7; the D gene is possibly TRBD1 (5 bases). This CDR3 contains 13 residues. Between the trimmed V and J ends, which lost 5 bases and 3 bases, there was a span of 11 bases.

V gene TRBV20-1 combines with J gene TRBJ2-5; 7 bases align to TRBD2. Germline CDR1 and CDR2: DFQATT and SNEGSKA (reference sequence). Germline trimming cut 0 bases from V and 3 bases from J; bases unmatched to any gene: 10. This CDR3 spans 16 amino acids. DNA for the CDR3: TGCAGTGCTAGAGATGTGGGGAGGGCGGCGGAAGAGACCCAGTACTTC. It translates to CSARDVGRAAEETQYF.

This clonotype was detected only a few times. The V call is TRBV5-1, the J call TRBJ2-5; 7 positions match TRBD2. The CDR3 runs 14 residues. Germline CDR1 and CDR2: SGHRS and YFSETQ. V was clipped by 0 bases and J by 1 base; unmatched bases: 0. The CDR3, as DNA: TGCGCCAGCAGCTTGGGGACTAGCCAAGAGACCCAGTACTTC. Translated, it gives CASSLGTSQETQYF.

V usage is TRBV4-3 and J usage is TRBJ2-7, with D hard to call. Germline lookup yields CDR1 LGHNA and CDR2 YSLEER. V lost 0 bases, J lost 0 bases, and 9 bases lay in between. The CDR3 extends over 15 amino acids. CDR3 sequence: CASSQELYSSYEQYF. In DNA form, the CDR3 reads TGCGCCAGCAGCCAAGAGCTGTACAGCTCCTACGAGCAGTACTTC.

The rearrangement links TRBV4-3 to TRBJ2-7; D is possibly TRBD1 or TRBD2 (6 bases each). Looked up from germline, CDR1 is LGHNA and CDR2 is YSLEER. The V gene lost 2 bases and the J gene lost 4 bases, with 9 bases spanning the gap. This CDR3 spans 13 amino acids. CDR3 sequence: CASSQRGGYEQYF. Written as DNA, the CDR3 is TGCGCCAGCAGCCAACGAGGGGGGTACGAGCAGTACTTC.

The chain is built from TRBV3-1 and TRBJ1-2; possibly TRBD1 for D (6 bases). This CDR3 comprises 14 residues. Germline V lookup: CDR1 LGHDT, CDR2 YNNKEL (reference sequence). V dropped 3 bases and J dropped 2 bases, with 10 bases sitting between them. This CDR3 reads CASSQVTGNYGYTF. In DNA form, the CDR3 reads TGTGCCAGCAGCCAGGTTACAGGGAACTATGGCTACACCTTC.

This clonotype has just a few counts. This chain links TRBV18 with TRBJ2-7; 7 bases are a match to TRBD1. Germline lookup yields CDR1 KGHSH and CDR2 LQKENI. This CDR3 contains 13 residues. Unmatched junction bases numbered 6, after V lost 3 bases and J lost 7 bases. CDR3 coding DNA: TGTGCCAGCTCACCCTCGGGACAGAGAGAGCAGTACTTC. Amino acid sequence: CASSPSGQREQYF.

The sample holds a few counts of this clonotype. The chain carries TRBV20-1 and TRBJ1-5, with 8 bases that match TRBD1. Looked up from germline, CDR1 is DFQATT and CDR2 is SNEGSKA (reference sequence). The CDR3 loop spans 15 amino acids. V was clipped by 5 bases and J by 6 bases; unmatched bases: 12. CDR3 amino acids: CSARRRAGGGQPQHF. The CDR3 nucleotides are TGCAGTGCTCGTCGTAGGGCAGGGGGCGGTCAGCCCCAGCATTTT.

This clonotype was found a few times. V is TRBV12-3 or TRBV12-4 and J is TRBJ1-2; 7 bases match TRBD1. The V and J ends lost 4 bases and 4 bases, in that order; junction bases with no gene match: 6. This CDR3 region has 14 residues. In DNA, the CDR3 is TGTGCCAGCAGTTCATCGGACAGGCTCTATGGCTACACCTTC. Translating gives CASSSSDRLYGYTF.

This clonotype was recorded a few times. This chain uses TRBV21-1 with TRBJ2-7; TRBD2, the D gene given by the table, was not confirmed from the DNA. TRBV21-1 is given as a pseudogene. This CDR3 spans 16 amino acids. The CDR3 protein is CASSTRGTSGIYEQYF. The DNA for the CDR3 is TGTGCCAGCAGCACCCGGGGGACTAGCGGGATCTACGAGCAGTACTTC.